What follows is one TCR beta chain and its context. The antigen is unknown. It was with 60 Vbeta and 13 Jbeta primers that the PCR ran. Data came from immunoSEQ multiplex PCR; TCRdb stores just in-frame clones and leaves some out. The data contain under 150,000 clones, around four fifths of them singletons. This specimen comes from a study of cytomegalovirus exposure and HLA in healthy donors. Study-level points and caveats: What TCR beta sequences reportedly achieved was accurate prediction of HLA-A and HLA-B alleles in most subjects. Most of the TCR beta V segments (in an earlier analysis) were productive either about 87% or about 30% of the time.

CDR1 ENHRY and CDR2 SYGVKD come from the germline V gene. The CDR3 runs 13 residues. Trimming took 8 bases from V and 0 from J; bases not matched to a gene: 3. This chain links TRBV10-3 with TRBJ2-7; 8 nucleotides line up with TRBD1. The sequence was obtained from a man aged 35-49 years in good health and CMV-seronegative. The sequencing input was PBMCs. CDR3 nucleotide sequence: TGTGCCATCTGGACAGGGAGCTCCTACGAGCAGTACTTC. Its translation is CAIWTGSSYEQYF.